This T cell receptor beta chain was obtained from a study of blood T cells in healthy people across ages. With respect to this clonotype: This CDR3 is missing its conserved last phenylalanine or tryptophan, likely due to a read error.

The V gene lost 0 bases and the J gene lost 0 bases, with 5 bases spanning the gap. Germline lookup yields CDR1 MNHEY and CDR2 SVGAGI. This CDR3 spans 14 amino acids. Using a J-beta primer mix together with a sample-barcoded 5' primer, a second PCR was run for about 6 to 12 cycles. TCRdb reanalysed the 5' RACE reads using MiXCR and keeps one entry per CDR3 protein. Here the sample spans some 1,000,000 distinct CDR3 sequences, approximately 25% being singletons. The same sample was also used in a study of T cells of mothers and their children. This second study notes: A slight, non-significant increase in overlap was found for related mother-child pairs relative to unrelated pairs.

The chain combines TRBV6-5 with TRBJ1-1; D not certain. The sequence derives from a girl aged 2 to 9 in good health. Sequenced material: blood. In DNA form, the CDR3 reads TGTGCCAGCAGTTACTCGTCCATGAACACTGAAGCTTTCCTT. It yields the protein CASSYSSMNTEAFL.